Listed below are T cell receptor beta chains from one sample, sequenced in a study of cytomegalovirus exposure and HLA in healthy donors. Using immunoSEQ multiplex PCR, the repertoire was profiled, and TCRdb retains in-frame clones only, with some absent. The top ten hold approximately 2.9% of the sample, which has around 130,000 clones, approximately 72% seen once. Sequenced input: PBMCs. These receptors all come from a human donor in good health. CDR3s include the opening cysteine and the closing phenylalanine or tryptophan. D genes are given only for firm matches. Only some rows state a clone size, as once, few, many or a class for expanded clones.

D gene: .; J gene: TRBJ2-5; V gene: TRBV7-9; clone size: few; CDR3 protein: CASSFSGQETQYF; CDR3 DNA: TGTGCCAGCAGCTTTAGCGGCCAAGAGACCCAGTACTTC
D gene: .; J gene: TRBJ2-3; V gene: TRBV9; clone size: .; CDR3 protein: CASSVEIWGGSTDTQYF; CDR3 DNA: TGTGCCAGCAGCGTAGAGATTTGGGGGGGCAGCACAGATACGCAGTATTTT
D gene: .; J gene: TRBJ1-1; V gene: TRBV7-9; clone size: .; CDR3 protein: CASAAGRAFF; CDR3 DNA: TGTGCCAGCGCGGCAGGGCGCGCTTTCTTT
D gene: TRBD2; J gene: TRBJ2-1; V gene: TRBV19; clone size: once; CDR3 protein: CASSPTSGGYNEQFF; CDR3 DNA: TGTGCCAGTAGTCCCACTAGCGGGGGCTACAATGAGCAGTTCTTC
D gene: .; J gene: TRBJ1-2; V gene: TRBV5-1; clone size: .; CDR3 protein: CASSLEAGTLNYGYTF; CDR3 DNA: TGCGCCAGCAGCTTGGAGGCCGGGACTCTAAACTATGGCTACACCTTC
D gene: TRBD2; J gene: TRBJ2-3; V gene: TRBV6-5; clone size: .; CDR3 protein: CASSYSPSGGADTQYF; CDR3 DNA: TGTGCCAGCAGTTACTCGCCTAGCGGGGGTGCAGATACGCAGTATTTT
D gene: .; J gene: TRBJ1-1; V gene: TRBV6-5; clone size: few; CDR3 protein: CASSFTREKTVEAFF; CDR3 DNA: TGTGCCAGCAGTTTTACGCGGGAGAAGACAGTAGAAGCTTTCTTT
D gene: .; J gene: TRBJ1-6; V gene: TRBV9; clone size: .; CDR3 protein: CASSVIEGSPLHF; CDR3 DNA: TGTGCCAGCAGCGTAATCGAGGGTTCACCCCTCCACTTT
D gene: .; J gene: TRBJ1-3; V gene: TRBV4-2; clone size: .; CDR3 protein: CASSQVPGRGGNTIYF; CDR3 DNA: TGTGCCAGCAGCCAAGTTCCAGGGCGTGGCGGAAACACCATATATTTT
D gene: TRBD1; J gene: TRBJ1-2; V gene: TRBV10-3; clone size: .; CDR3 protein: CAISEWGQGTGYTF; CDR3 DNA: TGTGCCATCAGTGAGTGGGGACAGGGGACTGGCTACACCTTC
D gene: TRBD2; J gene: TRBJ2-3; V gene: TRBV9; clone size: .; CDR3 protein: CASSVAAGGSTDTQYF; CDR3 DNA: TGTGCCAGCAGCGTAGCGGCGGGGGGAAGCACAGATACGCAGTATTTT
D gene: .; J gene: TRBJ1-1; V gene: TRBV30; clone size: .; CDR3 protein: CAWKLTGINGEAFF; CDR3 DNA: TGTGCCTGGAAACTAACAGGGATCAACGGTGAAGCTTTCTTT
D gene: TRBD1; J gene: TRBJ1-2; V gene: TRBV18; clone size: .; CDR3 protein: CASSPSGTGAYGYTF; CDR3 DNA: TGTGCCAGCTCACCTTCCGGGACAGGGGCTTATGGCTACACCTTC
D gene: .; J gene: TRBJ1-4; V gene: TRBV19; clone size: few; CDR3 protein: CASSMTQGPNEKLFF; CDR3 DNA: TGTGCCAGTAGTATGACGCAGGGCCCGAATGAAAAACTGTTTTTT
D gene: TRBD1; J gene: TRBJ2-7; V gene: TRBV6-5; clone size: .; CDR3 protein: CASSSSGQVLYEQYF; CDR3 DNA: TGTGCCAGCAGTTCGTCGGGACAGGTTCTCTACGAGCAGTACTTC
D gene: .; J gene: TRBJ2-5; V gene: TRBV7-9; clone size: .; CDR3 protein: CALTGRDQETQYF; CDR3 DNA: TGTGCCCTCACCGGCAGGGACCAAGAGACCCAGTACTTC
D gene: TRBD1; J gene: TRBJ1-6; V gene: TRBV6-6; clone size: once; CDR3 protein: CASNLDRYNSPLHF; CDR3 DNA: TGTGCCAGCAACCTGGACAGGTATAATTCACCCCTCCACTTT
D gene: .; J gene: TRBJ1-1; V gene: TRBV7-2; clone size: few; CDR3 protein: CASSFDSSGAEAFF; CDR3 DNA: TGTGCCAGCAGCTTCGACAGTTCTGGCGCTGAAGCTTTCTTT
D gene: .; J gene: TRBJ1-2; V gene: TRBV27; clone size: .; CDR3 protein: CASSLAGAPYGYTF; CDR3 DNA: TGTGCCAGCAGTTTAGCAGGGGCGCCCTATGGCTACACCTTC
D gene: .; J gene: TRBJ2-2; V gene: TRBV2; clone size: .; CDR3 protein: CASSDSTGELFF; CDR3 DNA: TGTGCCAGCAGTGATAGCACCGGGGAGCTGTTTTTT
D gene: .; J gene: TRBJ1-5; V gene: TRBV9; clone size: .; CDR3 protein: CASSVDERRNQPQHF; CDR3 DNA: TGTGCCAGCAGCGTAGATGAGCGGCGTAATCAGCCCCAGCATTTT
D gene: .; J gene: TRBJ2-3; V gene: TRBV5-1; clone size: few; CDR3 protein: CASRARQSQNPSTDTQYF; CDR3 DNA: TGCGCCAGCAGGGCTAGACAGAGTCAAAATCCTAGCACAGATACGCAGTATTTT
D gene: .; J gene: TRBJ2-5; V gene: TRBV28; clone size: .; CDR3 protein: CASSFWQGQDQETQYF; CDR3 DNA: TGTGCCAGCAGTTTTTGGCAGGGGCAGGATCAGGAGACCCAGTACTTC
D gene: TRBD1; J gene: TRBJ1-2; V gene: TRBV18; clone size: once; CDR3 protein: CASSPLDREGNGYTF; CDR3 DNA: TGTGCCAGCTCACCACTGGACAGGGAAGGGAATGGCTACACCTTC
D gene: TRBD1; J gene: TRBJ1-6; V gene: TRBV7-2; clone size: .; CDR3 protein: CASSPDRGRSPLHF; CDR3 DNA: TGTGCCAGCAGCCCCGACAGGGGCCGATCACCCCTCCACTTT
D gene: .; J gene: TRBJ1-5; V gene: TRBV19; clone size: .; CDR3 protein: CASKSYNQPQHF; CDR3 DNA: TGTGCCAGTAAGAGCTACAATCAGCCCCAGCATTTT
D gene: TRBD2; J gene: TRBJ2-3; V gene: TRBV27; clone size: .; CDR3 protein: CASWDYTTDTQYF; CDR3 DNA: TGTGCCAGTTGGGACTACACCACAGATACGCAGTATTTT
D gene: TRBD2; J gene: TRBJ2-1; V gene: TRBV29-1; clone size: .; CDR3 protein: CSVLSGSADEQFF; CDR3 DNA: TGCAGCGTTCTAAGCGGGAGTGCAGATGAGCAGTTCTTC
D gene: .; J gene: TRBJ2-7; V gene: TRBV2; clone size: .; CDR3 protein: CASSEALWGVPVGYEQYF; CDR3 DNA: TGTGCCAGCAGTGAAGCGCTTTGGGGGGTCCCAGTGGGATACGAGCAGTACTTC
D gene: TRBD2; J gene: TRBJ2-1; V gene: TRBV5-1; clone size: .; CDR3 protein: CASSLRFETSATSENNEQFF; CDR3 DNA: TGCGCCAGCAGCTTAAGGTTTGAAACTAGCGCCACCTCGGAAAACAATGAGCAGTTCTTC
D gene: .; J gene: TRBJ2-1; V gene: TRBV7-9; clone size: .; CDR3 protein: CASSLFQGGGNEQFF; CDR3 DNA: TGTGCCAGCAGCTTATTCCAGGGAGGGGGCAATGAGCAGTTCTTC
D gene: .; J gene: TRBJ2-2; V gene: TRBV2; clone size: once; CDR3 protein: CASNNRGELFF; CDR3 DNA: TGTGCCAGCAACAACAGGGGGGAGCTGTTTTTT
D gene: .; J gene: TRBJ2-6; V gene: TRBV5-4; clone size: few; CDR3 protein: CASSPPVGKGSVRGANVLTF; CDR3 DNA: TGTGCCAGCAGCCCCCCGGTTGGGAAGGGGTCGGTGAGGGGGGCCAACGTCCTGACTTTC
D gene: .; J gene: TRBJ1-2; V gene: TRBV5-4; clone size: .; CDR3 protein: CASSLPVNYGYTF; CDR3 DNA: TGTGCCAGCAGCTTGCCAGTGAACTATGGCTACACCTTC
D gene: TRBD2; J gene: TRBJ2-7; V gene: TRBV7-2; clone size: .; CDR3 protein: CASSPLTSGPNEQYF; CDR3 DNA: TGTGCCAGCAGCCCACTGACTAGCGGGCCCAACGAGCAGTACTTC